This T cell receptor beta chain was captured in a study of identical twins. Study conclusions and caveats: The study reached conclusions through statistical analysis that was cross-sectional, not following the same donors. Within twin pairs, the out-of-frame alpha sequences they shared showed excess low generation probability. Clonotypes of the beta chain that were abundant in cord blood carried fewer insertions (memory repertoires showed none).

Details on this clonotype: Its antigen remains unknown.

TCRdb ran MiXCR on the 5' RACE reads and lists one entry per CDR3 protein. The sample yields 400,000 to 600,000 distinct CDR3 sequences, approximately 20% seen once. CDR3 size: 15 residues. Trimming removed 1 base from V and 1 base from J; junction bases left unmatched: 3. CDR1 SEHNR and CDR2 FQNEAQ come from the germline V gene (reference sequence). The sample also formed part of further work on yellow fever vaccine responses in identical twins.

The material sequenced was CD4+ T cells sorted from blood. The sequence derives from a woman aged 18-29 years in good health. The V call is TRBV7-9, the J call TRBJ1-1; TRBD1 matches 7 bases. CDR3 loop: CASSLEGDRNTEAFF. CDR3 DNA: TGTGCCAGCAGCTTAGAGGGGGACAGGAACACTGAAGCTTTCTTT.